Presented here are 31 T cell receptor beta chains from one specimen sequenced in a study of control samples from healthy donors and cancer patients. Here immunoSEQ multiplex PCR was the method, and the copy in TCRdb shows in-frame clones only, minus some. In the table there are approximately 160,000 clones, 80% to 95% of which are singletons. The sample was blood. The source is a woman in her thirties or forties in good health.

This clone has only one observation. The chain carries TRBV7-9 and TRBJ2-2, with D maybe TRBD1 (6 bases). The CDR3 extends over 16 amino acids. The germline gives CDR1 SEHNR, CDR2 FQNEAQ (reference sequence). Between the trimmed V and J ends, which lost 5 bases and 1 base, there was a span of 14 bases. CDR3 coding DNA: TGTGCCAGCAGCCGAATTCAGGGGCGGAACACCGGGGAGCTGTTTTTT. It codes for CASSRIQGRNTGELFF.

Details on this clone: Other DNA sequences from this sample encode an identical CDR3 as well. The CDR3 nucleotides read TGTGCCATCAGTGAGTCCCAAGAGAACACTGAAGCTTTCTTT. Translation gives CAISESQENTEAFF. The chain is built from TRBV10-3 and TRBJ1-1; unclear D gene. The CDR3 runs to 14 residues. Trimming shortened V by 0 bases and J by 1 base, and 6 bases separated the two germline ends. CDR1 is ENHRY, CDR2 SYGVKD, per germline.

The V and J genes are TRBV3-1 (or the pseudogene TRBV3-2) and TRBJ2-2; D is tentatively TRBD1 or TRBD2 (5 bases each). The V gene lost 6 bases and the J gene lost 0 bases, with 14 bases spanning the gap. CDR1 and CDR2 from the germline V gene are LGHDT and YNNKEL (reference sequence). This CDR3 is 16 amino acids long. The chain's CDR3 is CASRARMGANTGELFF. As DNA, the CDR3 is TGTGCCAGCAGGGCACGGATGGGGGCGAACACCGGGGAGCTGTTTTTT.

The chain has TRBV7-9 and TRBJ1-1; tentatively, D is TRBD1 (5 bases). CDR1 and CDR2 (germline): SEHNR, FQNEAQ (reference sequence). The V and J ends lost 0 bases and 7 bases respectively, with 15 bases between them. The CDR3 runs to 15 residues. CDR3 loop: CASSLATVQGGEAFF. The CDR3 DNA reads TGTGCCAGCAGCTTAGCCACGGTCCAGGGAGGTGAAGCTTTCTTT. The variable domain in full, with the rest retrieved from reference TRBV7-9 and TRBJ1-1, is DTGVSQNPRHKITKRGQNVTFRCDPISEHNRLYWYRQTLGQGPEFLTYFQNEAQLEKSRLLSDRFSAERPKGSFSTLEIQRTEQGDSAMYLCASSLATVQGGEAFFGQGTRLTVV.

This chain joins TRBV6-1 and TRBJ2-1; TRBD1 aligns across 9 bases. The germline gives CDR1 MNHNS, CDR2 SASEGT. The ends lost 0 bases at V and 14 bases at J; junction bases unmatched: 2. This CDR3 comprises 12 residues. CDR3 sequence reads: CASSEAGTGKFF. The CDR3 bases are TGTGCCAGCAGTGAAGCGGGGACAGGGAAGTTCTTC.

The chain combines TRBV12-5 with TRBJ2-1, with no clear D. V shed 3 bases and J shed 3 bases, with 0 bases lying between them. CDR1 and CDR2 (germline): LGHNT, FRNRAP. The CDR3 has 11 amino acids. The CDR3 sequence is CASGFYNEQFF. The CDR3, as DNA: TGTGCTAGTGGTTTCTACAATGAGCAGTTCTTC.

In this sample, this clone turned up once. The chain joins TRBV4-1 to TRBJ2-7, with TRBD1 matching 9 bases. Germline V gene data show CDR1 as MGHRA and CDR2 as YSYEKL. This CDR3 comprises 13 residues. The trim removed 8 bases at V and 5 bases at J, leaving 7 bases unmatched. DNA of the CDR3: TGCGCCAGCGCACCGACAGGGGGTAACGAGCAGTACTTC. Translation: CASAPTGGNEQYF.

The chain carries TRBV7-3 and TRBJ2-7, with D perhaps matching TRBD1 (5 bases). The V gene lost 4 bases and the J gene lost 6 bases, with 10 bases spanning the gap. The length of the CDR3 is 12 residues. Germline V gives CDR1 SGHTA, CDR2 FQGTGA. The CDR3 DNA reads TGTGCCAGCAGCTCAGGGTTGGGCGAGCAGTACTTC. It encodes CASSSGLGEQYF.

The rearrangement links TRBV5-1 to TRBJ2-7; 7 bases agree with TRBD1. CDR1 and CDR2 (germline): SGHRS, YFSETQ. With V trimmed by 0 bases and J by 3 bases, 9 bases remained unmatched. CDR3 length: 16 residues. CDR3 in DNA: TGCGCCAGCAGCTTGGGGGAGTTGGGACAGCACTACGAGCAGTACTTC. Translating it yields CASSLGELGQHYEQYF.

This clone was counted only a few times. V and J are TRBV3-1 (or the pseudogene TRBV3-2) and TRBJ2-7; D not certain. Trimming shortened V by 0 bases and J by 2 bases, and 5 bases separated the two germline ends. Germline V gives CDR1 LGHDT, CDR2 YNNKEL (reference sequence). The CDR3 consists of 13 residues. The CDR3 sequence is CASSQDGPYEQYF. The CDR3 coding sequence is TGTGCCAGCAGCCAAGATGGGCCCTACGAGCAGTACTTC.

CDR3 coding DNA: TGTGCCAGCAGCTTGGGGCGACAGGGGACTAATGAAAAACTGTTTTTT. This sequence encodes CASSLGRQGTNEKLFF. This chain connects TRBV5-8 to TRBJ1-4; 8 bases map to TRBD1. CDR3 length equals 16 residues. The ends lost 0 bases at V and 2 bases at J; junction bases unmatched: 3. Germline assignment: CDR1 SGHTS and CDR2 YDEGEE.

V and J are TRBV13 and TRBJ1-2; no definite D call. Trimming took off 2 bases at V and 3 bases at J, with 10 bases between the two ends. Germline lookup yields CDR1 PRHDT and CDR2 FYEKMQ (reference sequence). The CDR3 length is 14 residues. CDR3 bases: TGTGCCAGCAGCTTACTGGAGGGAGACTATGGCTACACCTTC. It is translated as CASSLLEGDYGYTF.

The chain combines TRBV2 with TRBJ1-1; TRBD1 matches at 9 bases. Germline V gene data show CDR1 as SNHLY and CDR2 as FYNNEI. The CDR3 is 13 amino acids. Unmatched junction bases numbered 8, after V lost 10 bases and J lost 5 bases. The CDR3 reads CATGDREGTEAFF. CDR3 bases: TGTGCCACGGGGGACAGGGAGGGGACTGAAGCTTTCTTT.

J is TRBJ2-3 and V is TRBV24-1; 8 nucleotides agree with TRBD1. CDR1 KGHDR and CDR2 SFDVKD come from the germline V gene. V lost 4 bases, J lost 1 base, and 6 bases stayed unmatched. The length of the CDR3 is 16 residues. The CDR3 protein is CATSDPRGLGTDTQYF. The CDR3 DNA follows: TGTGCCACCAGTGACCCCAGGGGGCTTGGCACAGATACGCAGTATTTT.

The chain uses TRBV6-2 or TRBV6-3 and TRBJ2-5; the match to TRBD1 covers 11 bases. Germline V CDR1 and CDR2: MNHEY, SVGEGT. This CDR3 has 15 amino acids. The J segment lost 5 bases and the V segment lost 4 bases, leaving 6 bases of the junction unmatched. For the CDR3, the DNA is TGTGCCAGCAGTTCAGGGACAGGGGGGATGGAGACCCAGTACTTC. Translated: CASSSGTGGMETQYF.

V and J are TRBV18 and TRBJ2-3, with 8 nucleotides matching TRBD2. V shed 3 bases and J 4 bases; nucleotides not matched to a gene: 9. Looked up from germline, CDR1 is KGHSH and CDR2 is LQKENI. The CDR3 is 16 amino acids. The CDR3 DNA follows: TGTGCCAGCTCACCCGACTTGCGGGGGGTTTCAGATACGCAGTATTTT. It is translated as CASSPDLRGVSDTQYF.

The CDR3 nucleotides are TGCAGCGTAACCGCCGGGACAGGGGCCGGCTACACCTTC. Protein: CSVTAGTGAGYTF. The chain combines TRBV29-1 with TRBJ1-2; 10 bases match TRBD1. The CDR3 consists of 13 residues. The germline CDR1 and CDR2 sequences are SQVTM and ANQGSEA. The V gene end was trimmed by 6 bases and the J gene end by 8 bases; junction bases not matched to a gene: 9.

This clone was seen just once. The rearrangement joins TRBV11-2 to TRBJ2-1; TRBD1 agrees at 10 bases. The length of the CDR3 is 16 residues. J gave up 3 bases and V 3 bases, and 5 bases lay outside the gene matches. Looked up from germline, CDR1 is SGHAT and CDR2 is FQNNGV. The CDR3 here is CASSFPGTGDYNEQFF. The CDR3 coding sequence is TGTGCCAGCAGCTTCCCCGGGACAGGGGACTACAATGAGCAGTTCTTC.

This chain joins TRBV25-1 and TRBJ2-7; D is tentatively TRBD1 or TRBD2 (5 bases each). Trimming took off 1 base at V and 4 bases at J, with 11 bases between the two ends. There are 14 residues in the CDR3. Germline assignment: CDR1 MGHDK and CDR2 SYGVNS. CDR3 coding DNA: TGTGCCAGCAGTGAATCGGGCAGGGAGTACGAGCAGTACTTC. It yields the protein CASSESGREYEQYF.

The J gene is TRBJ1-6, the V gene TRBV7-3, with D possibly matching TRBD1 (6 bases). This CDR3 is built from 15 residues. Germline V gene data show CDR1 as SGHTA and CDR2 as FQGTGA. V was pared by 5 bases and J by 9 bases, with 17 bases between. CDR3 in amino acids: CASSPGGQGGSPLHF. CDR3 nucleotide sequence: TGTGCCAGCAGCCCTGGGGGGCAGGGTGGTTCACCCCTCCACTTT. Using reference TRBV7-3 and TRBJ1-6 for the parts outside the CDR3, the full variable domain is GAGVSQTPSNKVTEKGKYVELRCDPISGHTALYWYRQSLGQGPEFLIYFQGTGAADDSGLPNDRFFAVRPEGSVSTLKIQRTERGDSAVYLCASSPGGQGGSPLHFGNGTRLTVT.

DNA of the CDR3: TGTGCCAGCAGTTTATGGACAGGGGGAATCGAAGAGACCCAGTACTTC. The encoded protein is CASSLWTGGIEETQYF. V is TRBV28 and J is TRBJ2-5; TRBD1 agrees at 9 bases. The CDR3 covers 16 residues. Losses at the gene ends were 0 bases for V and 3 bases for J; bases not matched to a gene: 5. Germline lookup yields CDR1 MDHEN and CDR2 SYDVKM.

This rearrangement joins TRBV27 to TRBJ1-5; perhaps TRBD1 as D (5 bases). The CDR3 extends over 15 amino acids. Germline V gene data show CDR1 as MNHEY and CDR2 as SMNVEV (reference sequence). V shed 5 bases and J shed 2 bases, with 13 bases lying between them. CDR3 residues: CASSPSGHRNQPQHF. In nucleotides, the CDR3 is TGTGCCAGCAGTCCATCCGGACACCGCAATCAGCCCCAGCATTTT.

J is TRBJ1-1 and V is TRBV6-5; D is unresolved. This CDR3 spans 15 amino acids. The germline gives CDR1 MNHEY, CDR2 SVGAGI. Trimming pared 2 bases from V and 4 bases from J, leaving 14 bases between. The CDR3 region is CASSYGPLGGTEAFF. The CDR3, as DNA: TGTGCCAGCAGTTACGGCCCGTTAGGTGGCACTGAAGCTTTCTTT.

This chain uses TRBV6-1 with TRBJ1-5; no definite D call. Germline V gene lookup returns CDR1 MNHNS and CDR2 SASEGT. Trimming took off 2 bases at V and 5 bases at J, with 7 bases between the two ends. The CDR3 totals 13 residues. DNA of the CDR3: TGTGCCAGCAGTGAAACAATATATCAGCCCCAGCATTTT. Translating it yields CASSETIYQPQHF.

The V and J genes are TRBV4-2 and TRBJ2-1, with 10 bases matching TRBD2. CDR3 length: 17 amino acids. CDR1 and CDR2 from the germline V gene are LGHNA and YNFKEQ. The trim removed 1 base at V and 8 bases at J, leaving 11 bases unmatched. This CDR3 is CASSQVAGGNRGDEQFF. Written as DNA, the CDR3 is TGTGCCAGCAGCCAAGTAGCGGGGGGAAACCGAGGGGATGAGCAGTTCTTC.

This chain links TRBV4-1 with TRBJ2-2; D call uncertain. The germline gives CDR1 MGHRA, CDR2 YSYEKL. Trimming removed 4 bases from V and 6 bases from J, with 21 bases in between. This CDR3 is built from 17 residues. The CDR3 DNA is TGCGCCAGCAGCCTTTTCCCACCGGGTCCTCGGTCCGGGGAGCTGTTTTTT. Its protein product is CASSLFPPGPRSGELFF.

The chain links TRBV18 to TRBJ1-4; TRBD1 matches 7 bases. CDR1 and CDR2 (germline): KGHSH, LQKENI. The CDR3 has 15 amino acids. J lost 8 bases, V lost 6 bases, and 12 bases had no gene match. The CDR3 is CASSPGQALLEKLFF. The CDR3 DNA reads TGTGCCAGCTCTCCCGGACAGGCCCTATTGGAAAAACTGTTTTTT.

The gene calls are TRBV7-6 and TRBJ2-5; 14 bases align to TRBD2. Trimming cost V 0 bases and J 1 base; bases outside gene matches: 7. CDR3 length: 19 amino acids. Germline-derived CDR1 and CDR2 are SGHVS and FNYEAQ. The CDR3 sequence: CASSLAPGLAGGFQETQYF. DNA for the CDR3: TGTGCCAGCAGCTTAGCTCCCGGACTAGCGGGGGGCTTCCAAGAGACCCAGTACTTC.

The V call is TRBV19, the J call TRBJ1-6, with TRBD1 as a possible D gene (6 bases). The length of the CDR3 is 13 residues. Germline V lookup: CDR1 LNHDA, CDR2 SQIVND (reference sequence). Trimming cost V 5 bases and J 7 bases, with 9 bases left between them. The chain's CDR3 is CASSQGLNSPLHF. CDR3 in DNA: TGTGCCAGTAGTCAGGGGCTGAATTCACCCCTCCACTTT.

This clone was seen just once. V is TRBV5-5 and J is TRBJ2-5; 10 bases are shared with TRBD1. The CDR3 sequence is 16 residues long. With 5 bases clipped from V and 5 bases from J, the junction kept 12 bases outside the gene matches. Germline CDR1 and CDR2: SGHKS and YYEKEE (reference sequence). The CDR3 protein is CASRLLRDRGRETQYF. The CDR3 DNA reads as TGTGCCAGCAGACTCCTCCGGGACAGGGGTAGGGAGACCCAGTACTTC.

The chain combines TRBV5-6 with TRBJ1-1, with D possibly TRBD1 on 6 matching bases. V lost 4 bases to trimming and J lost 5 bases, with 18 bases between them. The CDR3 is 15 residues long. Germline CDR1 SGHDT, CDR2 YYEEEE. In DNA, the CDR3 is TGTGCCAGCAGCCGAAACAGGGTTTTGGGGACTGAAGCTTTCTTT. This encodes CASSRNRVLGTEAFF.